This T cell receptor (beta chain) was captured in a study of T-cell reconstitution after alpha-beta-depleted transplantation in children. The germline V gene encodes CDR1 DFQATT and CDR2 SNEGSKA (reference sequence). The CDR3 runs to 15 residues. Losses at the gene ends were 6 bases for V and 6 bases for J; bases not matched to a gene: 14. Comment on this clonotype: The antigen is undetermined.

Study results and limitations: Reported findings indicate that, about two months after transplant, alpha-beta T cells came from several hundred expanded clones, which were derived from non-depleted graft cells.

The authors prepared the TCRbeta library with unique molecular identifiers. A single record per CDR3 protein comes from TCRdb applying MiXCR to the PCR reads. The table has approximately 500,000 distinct CDR3 sequences, 25% to 30% seen once. The sequencing used PBMCs, collected before TCRalphabeta/CD19-depleted stem cell transplant. This receptor was obtained from a boy less than two years old with Wiskott-Aldrich syndrome, due to receive a stem cell transplant. The rearrangement joins TRBV20-1 to TRBJ2-7, with 10 bases lining up with TRBD1. CDR3 residues: CSALDPRDRGPEQYF. In DNA, the CDR3 is TGCAGTGCGCTAGACCCACGGGACAGGGGTCCCGAGCAGTACTTC.